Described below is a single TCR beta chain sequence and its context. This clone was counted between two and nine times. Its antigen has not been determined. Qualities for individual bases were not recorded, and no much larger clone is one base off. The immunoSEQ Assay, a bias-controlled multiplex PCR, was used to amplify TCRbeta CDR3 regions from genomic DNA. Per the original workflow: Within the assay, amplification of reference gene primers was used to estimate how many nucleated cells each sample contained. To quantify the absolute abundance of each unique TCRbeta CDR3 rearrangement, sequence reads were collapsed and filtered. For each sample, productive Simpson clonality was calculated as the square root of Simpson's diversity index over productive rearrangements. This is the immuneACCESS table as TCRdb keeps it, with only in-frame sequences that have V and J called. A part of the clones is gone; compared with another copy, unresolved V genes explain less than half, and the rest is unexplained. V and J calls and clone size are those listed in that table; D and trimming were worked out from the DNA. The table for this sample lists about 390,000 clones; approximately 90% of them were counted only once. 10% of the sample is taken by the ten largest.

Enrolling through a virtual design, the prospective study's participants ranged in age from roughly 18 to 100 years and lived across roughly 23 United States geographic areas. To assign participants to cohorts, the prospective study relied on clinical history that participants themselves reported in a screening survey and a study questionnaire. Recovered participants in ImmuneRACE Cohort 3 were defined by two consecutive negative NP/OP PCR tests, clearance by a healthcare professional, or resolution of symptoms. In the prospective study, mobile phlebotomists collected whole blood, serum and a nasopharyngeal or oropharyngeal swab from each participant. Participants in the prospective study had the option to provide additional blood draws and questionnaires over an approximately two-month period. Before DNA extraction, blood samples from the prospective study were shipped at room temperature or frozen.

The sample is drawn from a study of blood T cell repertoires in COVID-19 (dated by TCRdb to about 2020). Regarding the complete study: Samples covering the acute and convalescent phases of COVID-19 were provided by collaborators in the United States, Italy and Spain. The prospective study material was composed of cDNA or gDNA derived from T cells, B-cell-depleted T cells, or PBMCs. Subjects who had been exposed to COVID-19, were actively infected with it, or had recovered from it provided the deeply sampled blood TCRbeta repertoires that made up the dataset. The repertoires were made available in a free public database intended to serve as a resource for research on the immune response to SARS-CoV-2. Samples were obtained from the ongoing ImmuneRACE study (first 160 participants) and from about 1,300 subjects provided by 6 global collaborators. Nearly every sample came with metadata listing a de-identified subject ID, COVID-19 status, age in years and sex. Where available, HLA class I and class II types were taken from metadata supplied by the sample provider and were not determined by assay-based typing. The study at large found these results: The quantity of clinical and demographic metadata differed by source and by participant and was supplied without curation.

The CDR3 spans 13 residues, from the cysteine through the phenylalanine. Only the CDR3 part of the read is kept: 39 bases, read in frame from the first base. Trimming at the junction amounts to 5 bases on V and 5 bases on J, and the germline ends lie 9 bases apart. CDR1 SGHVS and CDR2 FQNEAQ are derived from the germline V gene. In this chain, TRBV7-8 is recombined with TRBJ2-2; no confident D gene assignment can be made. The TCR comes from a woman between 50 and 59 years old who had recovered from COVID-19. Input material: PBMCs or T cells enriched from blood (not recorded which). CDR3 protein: CASSGQATGELFF. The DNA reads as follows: TGTGCCAGCAGCGGGCAGGCTACCGGGGAGCTGTTTTTT.